What follows describes a single T cell receptor beta chain. Antigen unknown. The junction differs from germline at one of its ends, possibly a read error. This sample was taken from a study of ipilimumab plus nivolumab after autologous stem cell transplantation. Study-level information: The DLBCL cohort had primary refractory and relapsed disease, with 18-month progression-free survival of roughly 86% and 30%.

This CDR3 contains 12 residues. Germline assignment: CDR1 SQVTM and CDR2 ANQGSEA. Patients got 3 mg/kg IV nivolumab weeks 1, 4, 7, 10, then biweekly through week 26. Sequenced by immunoSEQ multiplex PCR; TCRdb stores in-frame clones only, minus some. The data contain 84,000 or so clones, more than 80% of them singletons. Study observations and caveats: The authors say TCR, Treg and microbiome findings warrant further study.

The sequence was collected from a male donor with diffuse large B-cell lymphoma. The chain employs TRBV29-1 and TRBJ1-2, with D tentatively TRBD1 (6 bases). The specimen comprised PBMCs, sampled in a trial of ipilimumab plus nivolumab as post-transplant consolidation. In DNA form, the CDR3 reads TGCAGCGTTGAGGAGGGGGGATATGCCTACACCTTC. It codes for CSVEEGGYAYTF. Filled out from reference TRBV29-1 and TRBJ1-2, the complete variable domain reads SAVISQKPSRDICQRGTSLTIQCQVDSQVTMMFWYRQQPGQSLTLIATANQGSEATYESGFVIDKFPISRPNLTFSTLTVSNMSPEDSSIYLCSVEEGGYAYTFGSGTRLTVV.